This T cell receptor beta chain comes out of a study of cytomegalovirus exposure and HLA in healthy donors. The germline V gene encodes CDR1 MNHEY and CDR2 SVGAGI. There are 13 residues in the CDR3. Trimming took 4 bases from V and 7 from J, leaving 13 bases between them. PCR was performed using 60 Vbeta and 13 Jbeta primers. TCRdb's table, derived via immunoSEQ multiplex PCR, lists solely in-frame clones and lacks some. The sample lists about 43,000 clones, about 80% seen once, with roughly 1.5% in the top ten. About this clone: The antigen is unknown.

Whole-study findings and limits: According to a later analysis, donors in an Asian-associated ancestry cluster reportedly had fewer N-insertions than the roughly 720-donor mean. Judged likely to be a sequencing artifact was a cluster of highly shared sequence variants. In vitro experiments confirmed that three CMV-associated chains were specific for CMV antigens.

The sequencing sample was made of PBMCs. The origin of this receptor is a man aged 30 to 39 in good health and CMV-seronegative. The gene calls are TRBV6-5 and TRBJ1-2, with D tentatively TRBD1 (6 bases). The CDR3 spells CASSLLRGIGYTF. DNA of the CDR3: TGTGCCAGCAGTTTATTGAGGGGGATTGGCTACACCTTC.